These T cell receptor beta chains were read from a single sample in a study of CD8 T cells in ankylosing spondylitis. One entry per CDR3 protein, called by TCRdb with MiXCR from the 5' RACE reads. The sample holds 150,000 to 200,000 distinct CDR3 sequences, roughly 18% seen once. The sample consisted of blood, either unsorted or a sorted T cell fraction (not recorded which). All receptors derive from a male donor aged 10-35 years with ankylosing spondylitis or in good health (not recorded which). Each CDR3 is given with its conserved first and last residue. D genes are given only for firm matches. A row's size may be missing; if present it is once, few, many or a size class.

clone_size j_call v_call d_call cdr3_nt cdr3_aa
many TRBJ1-5 TRBV12-3/TRBV12-4 TRBD1 TGTGCCAGCAGTTCCAGGGGGGGCGGCAATCAGCCCCAGCATTTT CASSSRGGGNQPQHF
many TRBJ2-1 TRBV20-1 - TGCAGTGCTAGAGATGAGGGCGGGCCAGGGAACCCAAGCTCCTACAATGAGCAGTTCTTC CSARDEGGPGNPSSYNEQFF
- TRBJ1-1 TRBV12-5 TRBD1 TGTGCTAGTGGTTTGGTACCTGGGACAGGGGGCGAGCGGGCTTTCTTT CASGLVPGTGGERAFF
many TRBJ2-5 TRBV5-1 - TGCGCCAGCAGCTTGGGTAGCGCCCAAGAGACCCAGTACTTC CASSLGSAQETQYF
- TRBJ1-2 TRBV30 TRBD1 TGTGCCTGGAGTGGAACCCGACAGGGTAGCTATGGCTACACCTTC CAWSGTRQGSYGYTF
many TRBJ1-5 TRBV20-1 - TGCAGTGCTAGTATTGATGTGAAGCCCCAGCATTTT CSASIDVKPQHF
many TRBJ2-6 TRBV2 TRBD1 TGTGCCAATGGACAGGGCGACTCTGGGGCCAACGTCCTGACTTTC CANGQGDSGANVLTF
- TRBJ2-5 TRBV6-5 TRBD2 TGTGCCAGCAGTTACTCGAAAGGGACTAGCGTCCAAGAGACCCAGTACTTC CASSYSKGTSVQETQYF
many TRBJ1-1 TRBV4-1 TRBD1 TGCGCCAGCAGCCCACGGCCGACAGGGGAGAACACTGAAGCTTTCTTT CASSPRPTGENTEAFF
few TRBJ2-1 TRBV7-2 - TGTGCCAGCAGCCACGGTGGTGGGTACAATGAGCAGTTCTTC CASSHGGGYNEQFF
many TRBJ2-5 TRBV29-1 - TGCAGCGTTGGCAGCGGTACACGGGAGACCCAGTACTTC CSVGSGTRETQYF
many TRBJ2-1 TRBV20-1 TRBD1 TGCAGTGCTAGAGACCGGGACAGGGGGTACAATGAGCAGTTCTTC CSARDRDRGYNEQFF
many TRBJ2-1 TRBV6-4 TRBD2 TGTGCCAGCAGTGACTCAGCGGGAGGATCCAATGAGCAGTTCTTC CASSDSAGGSNEQFF
many TRBJ2-2 TRBV5-1 TRBD1 TGCGCCAGCATCGAGACCACAGGGGGCGGGGAGCTGTTTTTT CASIETTGGGELFF
many TRBJ1-5 TRBV12-3/TRBV12-4 TRBD1 TGTGCCAGCAGTTTAGCGGGACAGGGGGCTAATCAGCCCCAGCATTTT CASSLAGQGANQPQHF
- TRBJ2-2 TRBV10-3 - TGTGCCATCAGTGCGGGATCCGGGGAGCTGTTTTTT CAISAGSGELFF
- TRBJ1-1 TRBV29-1 TRBD1 TGCAGCGCGCAAAGGACAGGACTGAACACTGAAGCTTTCTTT CSAQRTGLNTEAFF